These T cell receptor beta chains were read from a single sample in a study of blood T cell repertoires in COVID-19. Method: immunoSEQ multiplex PCR; TCRdb's copy keeps in-frame clones and lacks some. The sample holds approximately 150,000 clones, 84% seen once. The sample comprised PBMCs or T cells enriched from blood (not recorded which). These receptors came from a man between 50 and 59 years old in a cohort exposed to, infected with or recovered from COVID-19 (not recorded which). Each CDR3 is given with its conserved first and last residue. Each record gives: J gene, V gene, clone size, D gene, CDR3 DNA, CDR3 protein. D genes are given only for firm matches. Not every row has a clone size; where given, it reads once, few, many or a size class.

>TRBJ1-4|TRBV9|.|TRBD1
TGTGCCAGCAGCGGACAGGGGGCGGGGGCTGAAAAACTGTTTTTT
CASSGQGAGAEKLFF
>TRBJ1-4|TRBV3-1/TRBV3-2|.|.
TGTGCCAGCAGCCAAGTAGGAGGGTTTGAAAAACTGTTTTTT
CASSQVGGFEKLFF
>TRBJ1-5|TRBV7-2|.|TRBD1
TGTGCCAGCAGTCCACAGGGGGAAGCGGGGCAGCCCCAGCATTTT
CASSPQGEAGQPQHF
>TRBJ1-2|TRBV9|.|.
TGTGCCAGCAAGAAGGGGGAGTCTAGTTATGGCTACACCTTC
CASKKGESSYGYTF
>TRBJ1-1|TRBV19|.|.
TGTGCCAGTAGTTCCGGGACATGGATCATGAACACTGAAGCTTTCTTT
CASSSGTWIMNTEAFF
>TRBJ1-1|TRBV5-1|.|TRBD1
TGCGCCAGCAGCTTGGGACAGGGGGTAGGGAACACTGAAGCTTTCTTT
CASSLGQGVGNTEAFF
>TRBJ2-3|TRBV25-1|.|TRBD2
TGTGCCAGCAGTGACTTAGCGGGGGGGCGCACAGATACGCAGTATTTT
CASSDLAGGRTDTQYF
>TRBJ1-2|TRBV14|.|.
TGTGCCAGCAGCCAACCGGGGAAAATAAGCTATGGCTACACCTTC
CASSQPGKISYGYTF
>TRBJ2-7|TRBV10-3|.|TRBD2
TGTGCCATCAGTGTTCTAGGACTAGCGGGAATGGGCGAGCAGTACTTC
CAISVLGLAGMGEQYF
>TRBJ1-1|TRBV5-1|.|.
TGCGCCAGCAGCTTTCAGGGGATGGGCACTGAAGCTTTCTTT
CASSFQGMGTEAFF
>TRBJ1-2|TRBV4-3|few|.
TGCGCCAGCAGCCAAGATGGAGGGAGAACTAACTATGGCTACACCTTC
CASSQDGGRTNYGYTF
>TRBJ1-2|TRBV7-9|.|.
TGTGCCAGCAGCTTACGCCCGCCGCCGCGGAGGTATGGCTACACCTTC
CASSLRPPPRRYGYTF
>TRBJ1-4|TRBV4-1|.|TRBD1
TGCGCCAGCAGCCAAGATTTGACAGGGTATGAAAAACTGTTTTTT
CASSQDLTGYEKLFF
>TRBJ2-1|TRBV4-1|.|.
TGCGCCAGCAGCCCATTAGAGAACGGGAATGAGCAGTTCTTC
CASSPLENGNEQFF
>TRBJ2-2|TRBV24-1|.|TRBD2
TGTGCCACCAGTGGGTCCCCGGGACTAGCGGGAGGAGGCACCGGGGAGCTGTTTTTT
CATSGSPGLAGGGTGELFF
>TRBJ1-2|TRBV10-3|.|.
TGTGCCATCAGTAAAGGACAGAGCAACTATGGCTACACCTTC
CAISKGQSNYGYTF
>TRBJ2-1|TRBV5-1|.|TRBD2
TGCGCCAGCAGCACCGGGACTAGCGGGGGGGCAGATGAGCAGTTCTTC
CASSTGTSGGADEQFF
>TRBJ2-3|TRBV12-5|.|TRBD2
TGTGCTAGTGGTTTGGACACCGGCGGGAGGGATACGCAGTATTTT
CASGLDTGGRDTQYF
>TRBJ1-1|TRBV28|few|TRBD1
TGTGCCAGCAGTGGGGGGGGACAGGGTGGCACTGAAGCTTTCTTT
CASSGGGQGGTEAFF
>TRBJ2-5|TRBV24-1|.|.
TGTGCCACCAGTGACCCGACAGCATACCAAGAGACCCAGTACTTC
CATSDPTAYQETQYF
>TRBJ1-6|TRBV23-1|.|.
TGCACTAGATCCGTTTATAATTCACCCCTCCACTTT
CTRSVYNSPLHF
>TRBJ2-5|TRBV5-1|once|.
TGCGCCAGCAGCTTGGCCCCTGGGGGGATCCAAGAGACCCAGTACTTC
CASSLAPGGIQETQYF
>TRBJ2-5|TRBV7-2|.|.
TGTGCCAGCAGCTTACCAGGCGGGTACCCCCAAGAGACCCAGTACTTC
CASSLPGGYPQETQYF
>TRBJ1-3|TRBV28|.|TRBD1
TGTGCCAGCAGCTCCGGGACAGGGGCCTCCTTCTCTGGAAACACCATATATTTT
CASSSGTGASFSGNTIYF
>TRBJ1-5|TRBV28|few|.
TGTGCCAGCAGTATAAACAGTGGTGCCCAGCATTTT
CASSINSGAQHF
>TRBJ1-1|TRBV30|.|.
TGTGCCTGGAGTGGGGGGGGATCTACTGAAGCTTTCTTT
CAWSGGGSTEAFF
>TRBJ2-2|TRBV7-9|few|.
TGTGCCAGCAGCCCCCCTGTGAAGGAGGGCGGGGAGCTGTTTTTT
CASSPPVKEGGELFF
>TRBJ1-1|TRBV29-1|.|TRBD1
TGCAGCGGGGACAGGGGAAACACTGAAGCTTTCTTT
CSGDRGNTEAFF
>TRBJ1-1|TRBV10-3|few|.
TGTGCCATCAGTGAGCCGCTGGGGGGGAACACTGAAGCTTTCTTT
CAISEPLGGNTEAFF
>TRBJ1-1|TRBV6-5|.|TRBD1
TGTGCCAGCAGTCCCGACAGGGTTGAAGCTTTCTTT
CASSPDRVEAFF
>TRBJ1-2|TRBV7-9|.|TRBD1
TGTGCCAGCAGGACCGGGACAGGTTATGGCTACACCTTC
CASRTGTGYGYTF
>TRBJ1-6|TRBV7-2|few|.
TGTGCCAGCAGCTTACGGACAGAGAATTCACCCCTCCACTTT
CASSLRTENSPLHF
>TRBJ2-7|TRBV9|.|TRBD2
TGTGCCAGCAGCGTAGTAGGACGCGGGGGGGACGAGCAGTACTTC
CASSVVGRGGDEQYF
>TRBJ2-3|TRBV18|.|.
TGTGCCAGCTCACCCCACAGGGCAGATACGCAGTATTTT
CASSPHRADTQYF
>TRBJ2-7|TRBV11-2|.|.
TGTGCCAGCAGCTTAGGACAGCCCTACGAGCAGTACTTC
CASSLGQPYEQYF
>TRBJ1-5|TRBV7-9|.|.
TGTGCCAGCAGCTTAGACGGGAATCAGCCCCAGCATTTT
CASSLDGNQPQHF
>TRBJ1-4|TRBV5-6|few|TRBD1
TGTGCCAGCAGCTTTCGGGACAGGGGGAGTGGAAAACTGTTTTTT
CASSFRDRGSGKLFF
>TRBJ1-4|TRBV7-9|few|TRBD1
TGTGCCAGCAGCCCCACAGACAGGGGGCTTGATAATGAAAAACTGTTTTTT
CASSPTDRGLDNEKLFF
>TRBJ1-4|TRBV29-1|.|.
TGCAGCGTTGTCGGAGGTAATAATGAAAAACTGTTTTTT
CSVVGGNNEKLFF
>TRBJ2-7|TRBV11-2|.|.
TGTGCCAGCAGCCTCGGGACATCCACCTACGAGCAGTACTTC
CASSLGTSTYEQYF
>TRBJ1-2|TRBV13|.|TRBD1
TGTGCCAGCAGCCCCCGTTGGGACAGGGGTTTCGGAGGCTACACCTTC
CASSPRWDRGFGGYTF
>TRBJ2-2|TRBV3-1/TRBV3-2|.|TRBD1
TGTGCCAGCAGCCAGGGGACAGGGGCCCTTTGGGGCGGGGAGCTGTTTTTT
CASSQGTGALWGGELFF
>TRBJ2-1|TRBV12-3/TRBV12-4|.|.
TGTGCCAGCAGTATAGACTGGGAGCAGTTCTTC
CASSIDWEQFF